Here is one TCR beta chain with its context. The data were obtained in a study of blood T cell repertoires in COVID-19. Seattle patient enrollment occurred during active infection, with longitudinal follow-up thereafter. There are 16 residues in the CDR3. V was clipped by 1 base and J by 2 bases; unmatched bases: 5. Germline CDR1 and CDR2: LNHDA and SQIVND (reference sequence). TCRdb keeps only in-frame clones here, not all; method: immunoSEQ multiplex PCR. The profile shows about 230,000 clones, 80% to 90% of them singletons. The chain links TRBV19 to TRBJ1-2, with 9 bases lining up with TRBD1. The receptor was derived from a man aged 45-60 years with COVID-19, enrolled during active disease. The sample consisted of peripheral blood. The DNA of the CDR3 is TGTGCCAGTAGTATAGTCGGGACAGGGTTGAACTATGGCTACACCTTC. Protein product: CASSIVGTGLNYGYTF.